This is a list of T cell receptor beta chains from one sample in a study of blood T cell repertoires in COVID-19. Method: immunoSEQ multiplex PCR; TCRdb's copy keeps in-frame clones and lacks some. This repertoire shows roughly 250,000 clones, about 88% found once; its top ten account for 2.1%. Sequenced material: peripheral blood. The receptors originated from a woman aged 40-49 years who had recovered from COVID-19. Both conserved end residues are trimmed from each CDR3.

V gene	J gene	CDR3 length	CDR3 protein
TRBV4-2	TRBJ1-6	15	ASSQDSDRVGNSPLH
TRBV27	TRBJ2-7	15	ASSSAQIGSGRYEQY
TRBV7-9	TRBJ1-1	12	ASSLRQGATEAF
TRBV10-3	TRBJ2-7	11	AIMGQGGIEQY
TRBV5-6	TRBJ2-3	14	ASRLDRGNFADTQY
TRBV12-3/TRBV12-4	TRBJ1-2	11	ASSFFGADGYT
TRBV14	TRBJ1-6	13	ASSQDEGAWSPLH
TRBV15	TRBJ1-4	13	ATSRDGAGSGKLF
TRBV7-3	TRBJ2-1	14	ASSLTSNGGQGEQF
TRBV19	TRBJ1-5	13	ASSLLRSSNQPQH
TRBV5-4	TRBJ2-5	12	ASSLGSKGETQY
TRBV4-3	TRBJ2-2	14	ASSRRYRNTGGELF
TRBV5-4	TRBJ2-5	14	ASSLAAGGPQETQY
TRBV5-4	TRBJ1-4	10	ASSLLNEKLF
TRBV7-3	TRBJ2-1	10	ASSLQNNEQF
TRBV7-3	TRBJ2-2	14	ASRNLAGENTGELF
TRBV5-6	TRBJ2-7	13	ASSLPGTGFNEQY
TRBV19	TRBJ2-7	13	ASRTTGLSSYEQY
TRBV3-1/TRBV3-2	TRBJ2-2	12	ASSQVGGTGELF
TRBV2	TRBJ2-5	11	ASAATVTETQY
TRBV7-9	TRBJ2-1	9	ASSLGQPLV
TRBV7-2	TRBJ2-3	13	ASSLGAGATDTQY
TRBV6-5	TRBJ1-3	13	ATKTRTVSGNTIY
TRBV15	TRBJ2-3	12	ATSRDRRADTQY
TRBV6-2/TRBV6-3	TRBJ2-5	13	ASSPLGEGKETQY
TRBV30	TRBJ2-5	9	AWSVRETQY
TRBV7-3	TRBJ1-2	17	ASSLLPAGSGGSNYGYT
TRBV11-1	TRBJ1-2	13	ASSLSQGGNYGYT
TRBV11-3	TRBJ2-7	13	ASSLDPSGSYEQY
TRBV28	TRBJ1-6	12	ASSPGTGVSPLH
TRBV2	TRBJ1-2	13	ASSEIRGTNYGYT
TRBV6-6	TRBJ1-5	11	ASSYSEQSPQH
TRBV7-9	TRBJ1-2	11	ASRPGQIYGYT
TRBV11-2	TRBJ1-6	11	ASSVVGNSPLH
TRBV2	TRBJ2-1	13	ASSSAGGPVGEQF
TRBV7-8	TRBJ1-6	13	ASSSWTGGRSPLH
TRBV27	TRBJ2-2	15	ASSLELAGVGTGELF
TRBV9	TRBJ1-4	13	ASSSLAGAGEKLF
TRBV5-4	TRBJ2-7	14	ASSSKTSGGTGEQY
TRBV19	TRBJ1-4	12	ASTGQTGFEKLF
TRBV4-2	TRBJ2-3	15	ASSQDWVASSTDTQY
TRBV5-3	TRBJ1-5	9	ARSQDQPQH
TRBV20-1	TRBJ2-1	12	SASPEEGYNEQF
TRBV2	TRBJ2-3	11	ASRTALTDTQY
TRBV11-2	TRBJ2-1	13	ASSHGLAGYNEQF
TRBV19	TRBJ1-3	12	ASSQDTKDTITL
TRBV28	TRBJ2-7	12	ASSSYDRSYEQY
TRBV6-5	TRBJ1-5	12	ARNMTDSNQPQH
TRBV28	TRBJ2-2	11	ASIRGGTGELF
TRBV5-5	TRBJ2-7	17	ASSLGPAGGSRSSYEQY
TRBV3-1/TRBV3-2	TRBJ2-7	9	ASSHSYEQY
TRBV5-1	TRBJ2-5	14	ASSFGGTLAPETQY